This T cell receptor beta chain was captured in a study of OX40 agonist ivuxolimab in advanced cancers. Describing the broader study: Ivuxolimab, which targeted the costimulatory receptor OX40 (CD134), was an agonistic, fully human IgG2 monoclonal antibody. The purpose of peripheral TCRbeta sequencing was to test whether ivuxolimab changed TCR sequence diversity and led to clonal T-cell expansion. The paper reports the monotherapy dose-escalation portion (N of about 50 patients) of the phase I ivuxolimab trial. The dose-escalation cohort was about 86% male with a mean age of about 54 years, ranging from roughly 20 to 80. Partial responses were achieved by three dose-escalation patients, of whom one had hepatocellular carcinoma and two had cutaneous melanoma. Patients were allowed to have had prior anti-PD-1, anti-PD-L1 or anti-CTLA-4 therapy, and roughly 40% of the dose-escalation patients had previously received checkpoint inhibitors. Intravenous ivuxolimab was administered to patients every 2 weeks at six dose levels: 0.01, 0.1, 0.3, 1.5, 3 and 10 mg/kg. Of the approximately 53 patients in dose escalation, 19 had hepatocellular carcinoma, about 15 had melanoma, 9 had renal cell carcinoma and 9 had head and neck cancer.

Here is what the overall study found, with its caveats: The antigen specificity of the peripheral T cells that underwent clonal expansion was not determined. Low levels of normalized T-cell clonal expansion were also seen in some patients who did not respond. In partial responders in the 0.1-3.0 mg/kg groups, normalized peripheral clonal expansion was found to be among the lowest, especially among CD8+ T cells. After ivuxolimab, CD8+ T cells had more expanded clones than CD4+ T cells on average. Clonal expansion of both CD4+ and CD8+ blood T cells was observed from baseline to week 6 at doses 0.1 to 3.0 mg/kg.

Genomic DNA was isolated from the sorted cells so that the TCRbeta CDR3 region could be sequenced. The immunoSEQ Assay was used to sequence the TCRbeta CDR3 regions. The immuneACCESS repertoire file appears here via TCRdb, limited to in-frame rearrangements. These files lack a portion of the clones; in checked studies, under half of the deficit traces to unresolved V genes, and the cause of the others is not known. Recorded for this sample are about 62,000 clones; roughly 82% of them occurred a single time. The ten largest make up roughly 5% of the sample. The trial excluded patients who had a history of autoimmune disease or who were on systemic immunosuppression. Peripheral blood for TCR sequencing was collected from all dose cohorts at baseline, on cycle 4 day 1, and on cycle 7 day 1. The samples were taken from a phase I, first-in-human, multicenter, open-label dose-escalation trial of ivuxolimab. Adults with locally advanced or metastatic head and neck squamous cell, hepatocellular, melanoma or renal cell carcinoma were enrolled in the trial. Before TCR sequencing, CD4+ T cells and CD8+ T cells from peripheral blood were sorted into separate populations.

Concerning this clone: The clone's antigen remains unknown. Base qualities are not at hand, and no much larger clone is one base apart.

The CDR3 holds 12 amino acids from the cysteine to the valine. The kept DNA is CDR3 alone, 36 bases in frame from the first base. CDR1 and CDR2 are read off the germline V gene as MNHNS and SASEGT. The V end loses 10 bases and the J end loses 3 bases, and a stretch of 13 bases separates them. This specimen consisted of CD4+ or CD8+ T cells sorted from blood, obtained in a trial of the OX40 agonist ivuxolimab. The receptor was isolated from an adult with an advanced solid tumor such as melanoma, head and neck, liver or kidney cancer. Here the chain combines TRBV6-1 and TRBJ2-7; a tentative D call is TRBD2 (6 bases match). The sequence in DNA is TGTGCCACCACACGGGGGAACTACGAGCAGTACGTC. Its translation reads: CATTRGNYEQYV.